Listed below are T cell receptor beta chains from one sample, sequenced in a study of blood T cell repertoires in COVID-19. The table came from immunoSEQ multiplex PCR; TCRdb's copy has only in-frame clones and leaves some out. The repertoire holds approximately 150,000 clones, with approximately 89% as singletons. Sequencing input: peripheral blood. These receptors originate from a human donor in a cohort sampled during active COVID-19. CDR3s include the opening cysteine and the closing phenylalanine or tryptophan. The D gene is left open where the match is weak. Where a row states a size, it is once, few, many or the class of an expanded clone; other rows omit it.

clone_size j_call d_call v_call cdr3_nt cdr3_aa
NA TRBJ1-5 NA TRBV5-1 TGCGCCAGCAGCCTTGGGGGGAATAATCAGCCCCAGCATTTT CASSLGGNNQPQHF
NA TRBJ2-3 NA TRBV6-5 TGTGCCAGCAGTTACCTCCGGACAGTTAGCACAGATACGCAGTATTTT CASSYLRTVSTDTQYF
NA TRBJ2-2 NA TRBV7-2 TGTGCCAGCAGCTTCATGCAGGGAAACACCGGGGAGCTGTTTTTT CASSFMQGNTGELFF
NA TRBJ1-2 NA TRBV6-6 TGTGCCAGCAGTTACTCGCAGGCCGTCTCAATCTATGGCTACACCTTC CASSYSQAVSIYGYTF
NA TRBJ2-3 NA TRBV5-1 TGCGCCAGCAGCTTGGAGGGACACAGCACAGATACGCAGTATTTT CASSLEGHSTDTQYF
once TRBJ2-2 NA TRBV10-3 TGTGCCATCAGTGACCTAGACAGAAACACCGGGGAGCTGTTTTTT CAISDLDRNTGELFF
NA TRBJ2-1 NA TRBV2 TGTGCCAGCAGATTGATGGAGGGGAGCTCCTACAATGAGCAGTTCTTC CASRLMEGSSYNEQFF
NA TRBJ2-7 NA TRBV6-5 TGTGCCAGCAGTTCTCCCCCGGGCGAGCAGTACTTC CASSSPPGEQYF
NA TRBJ2-2 TRBD1 TRBV5-6 TGTGCCAGCAGCTTGGGGGACAGACAGGGGTTGAGCGGGGAGCTGTTTTTT CASSLGDRQGLSGELFF
NA TRBJ2-5 TRBD2 TRBV3-1/TRBV3-2 TGTGCCAGCAGCACAGCGGGGGCCCAGTACTTC CASSTAGAQYF
NA TRBJ1-2 NA TRBV10-3 TGTGCCATCAGTCCGGACAAAAATAAGTCCGGCTACACCTTC CAISPDKNKSGYTF
once TRBJ1-1 NA TRBV6-5 TGTGCCAGCACCGTCGGGGAGAACACTGAAGCTTTCTTT CASTVGENTEAFF
NA TRBJ2-1 NA TRBV6-6 TGTGCCAGCAGTTATCATAGCGGTGGGTGGTTCTTC CASSYHSGGWFF
NA TRBJ2-2 TRBD1 TRBV3-1/TRBV3-2 TGTGCCAGCAGCCACCCTACAGGGGGTGACTCGGTCACCGGGGAGCTGTTTTTT CASSHPTGGDSVTGELFF
NA TRBJ1-2 NA TRBV9 TGTGCCAGCAGCGTAGTTCCAGATGACAGTTATGGCTACACCTTC CASSVVPDDSYGYTF
NA TRBJ2-1 TRBD2 TRBV7-3 TGTGCCAGCAGCTCAAATAGCGGGGGGGCTGGTGAGCAGTTCTTC CASSSNSGGAGEQFF
NA TRBJ2-7 TRBD1 TRBV19 TGTGCCAGTAGTATTGGAGGACAGGGACTCTACGAGCAGTACTTC CASSIGGQGLYEQYF
NA TRBJ1-6 TRBD1 TRBV5-4 TGTGCCAGCAGGGGAGGGACAGGGCAATCACCCCTCCACTTT CASRGGTGQSPLHF
NA TRBJ1-6 TRBD1 TRBV4-3 TGCGCCAGCAGCCAAGAGTCCAGGGACAGCTCACCCCTCCACTTT CASSQESRDSSPLHF
NA TRBJ1-2 NA TRBV23-1 TGCGCCAGCAGTCAGCCAGAGGAAGGCTACACCTTC CASSQPEEGYTF
NA TRBJ2-1 NA TRBV3-1/TRBV3-2 TGTGCCAGCAGCCAAGATGTTACGGTCACCTACAATGAGCAGTTCTTC CASSQDVTVTYNEQFF
NA TRBJ1-2 TRBD1 TRBV5-8 TGTGCCAGCAGCTTGGCCAGGGGGGACTATGGCTACACCTTC CASSLARGDYGYTF
NA TRBJ2-1 TRBD1 TRBV25-1 TGTGCCAGCAGTGAAAACCCCGGACAGGGCCGAAATGAGCAGTTCTTC CASSENPGQGRNEQFF
NA TRBJ2-7 TRBD1 TRBV5-4 TGTGCCAGCAGCCCGAGACAGGGGCCCTACGAGCAGTACTTC CASSPRQGPYEQYF
NA TRBJ1-1 TRBD1 TRBV3-1/TRBV3-2 TGTGCCAGCAGTCTAACAGGGGGCAAAACTGAAGCTTTCTTT CASSLTGGKTEAFF
NA TRBJ2-4 TRBD1 TRBV3-1/TRBV3-2 TGTGCCAGCAGCCAGGAAGGCAGGGGGCGGATTCAGTACTTC CASSQEGRGRIQYF
NA TRBJ2-1 NA TRBV7-9 TGTGCCAGCAGCTTAGGAGGAGAGAATGAGCAGTTCTTC CASSLGGENEQFF
NA TRBJ1-2 NA TRBV11-2 TGTGCCAGCAGCTCGAAACAGGGAAACGGCTACACCTTC CASSSKQGNGYTF
NA TRBJ2-3 TRBD2 TRBV3-1/TRBV3-2 TGTGCCAGCAGCCAAGACGGGCGGGGGGGCAGGACAGATACGCAGTATTTT CASSQDGRGGRTDTQYF